This passage covers 13 T cell receptor beta chains from one sample sequenced in a study of blood T cells in healthy people across ages. Using a J-beta primer mix together with a sample-barcoded 5' primer, a second PCR was run for roughly 6 to 12 cycles. TCRdb re-called the 5' RACE reads with MiXCR, one entry per CDR3 protein. The table shows over 950,000 distinct CDR3 sequences, with approximately 38% occurring only once. Sequenced sample: blood. These receptors were collected from a man between 18 and 35 years old in good health.

The chain is built from TRBV7-2 and TRBJ2-5, with D hard to call. The ends were cut back, 10 bases at V and 5 bases at J, with 11 bases in the middle. Per germline, CDR1 SGHTA and CDR2 FQGNSA. The CDR3 totals 11 residues. CDR3 in amino acids: CATILAETQYF. The CDR3 DNA reads TGTGCCACCATCCTCGCCGAGACCCAGTACTTC.

This clonotype was seen a few times. J is TRBJ2-3 and V is TRBV5-5; D not resolved. V was trimmed by 2 bases and J by 0 bases, leaving 13 bases between them. The V gene's germline CDR1 is SGHKS and CDR2 YYEKEE (reference sequence). CDR3 length: 16 residues. In DNA, the CDR3 is TGTGCCAGCAGCTTAAGACCGAACTTCAGCACAGATACGCAGTATTTT. This gives the protein CASSLRPNFSTDTQYF.

Only a few counts were recorded for this clonotype. The gene calls are TRBV29-1 and TRBJ2-3; D not certain. The germline V and J ends were trimmed by 2 bases and 7 bases, with 10 bases remaining between them. The CDR3 has 12 residues. In germline, CDR1 is SQVTM, CDR2 ANQGSEA. DNA of the CDR3: TGCAGCGTTGAACCGGACGGACATACGCAGTATTTT. Its protein is CSVEPDGHTQYF.

The chain joins TRBV4-1 to TRBJ1-1; D is undetermined. The V and J ends lost 5 bases and 0 bases respectively, with 13 bases between them. CDR3 length: 15 amino acids. The germline CDR1 and CDR2 sequences are MGHRA and YSYEKL. As DNA, the CDR3 is TGCGCCAGCAGCTCTCCCGGGAACATGAACACTGAAGCTTTCTTT. Its protein is CASSSPGNMNTEAFF.

This clonotype was recorded only once. Since a much larger clone is just one base distant, this may be a read error. J is TRBJ1-5 and V is TRBV10-3; possible D gene TRBD1, 5 bases. In germline, CDR1 is ENHRY, CDR2 SYGVKD. Trimming stripped 5 bases from V and 9 bases from J, with 14 bases between. This CDR3 has 13 amino acids. The CDR3 bases are TGTGCCATCAGTCAGGGAGTCGATCGGCCCCAGCATTTT. Translated, it gives CAISQGVDRPQHF.

A word on this clonotype: The germline gene is not matched at one end of the junction; a read error may be the cause. The DNA of the CDR3 is TGCGCCAGCAGCGCCGAACGCCTAGCCAAAAACATTCAGTACTTC. This sequence encodes CASSAERLAKNIQYF. The rearrangement uses TRBV7-9 and TRBJ2-4; no firm D call. This CDR3 has 15 amino acids. Germline CDR1 and CDR2: SEHNR and FQNEAQ (reference sequence).

This sequence joins TRBV7-6 and TRBJ2-1, with a tentative D call TRBD1 (6 bases). Trimming pared 5 bases from V and 11 bases from J, leaving 13 bases between. Germline V gene sequence: CDR1 SGHVS, CDR2 FNYEAQ. This CDR3 comprises 12 residues. CDR3 nucleotides: TGTGCCAGCAGCACAGCACAGGGAAAGCAGTTCTTC. Translating gives CASSTAQGKQFF. The full variable domain, rest sourced from reference TRBV7-6 and TRBJ2-1, is GAGVSQSPRYKVTKRGQDVALRCDPISGHVSLYWYRQALGQGPEFLTYFNYEAQQDKSGLPNDRFSAERPEGSISTLTIQRTEQRDSAMYRCASSTAQGKQFFGPGTRLTVL.

The chain uses TRBV12-3 or TRBV12-4 and TRBJ2-7; D call uncertain. The V gene lost 4 bases and the J gene lost 3 bases, with 13 bases spanning the gap. The CDR3 sequence is 14 residues long. The CDR3 reads CASSSPDGIYEQYF. The CDR3 DNA reads as TGTGCCAGCAGTTCCCCGGACGGTATCTACGAGCAGTACTTC.

Concerning this clonotype: Mismatch with germline at one junction end may stem from a read error. The gene calls are TRBV3-1 and TRBJ2-7; no reliable D call. The CDR3 is 14 residues long. The germline V gene encodes CDR1 LGHDT and CDR2 YNNKEL (reference sequence). This chain's CDR3 is CAGSQDGPVYEQYF. CDR3 nucleotides: TGTGCCGGCAGCCAGGACGGACCAGTCTACGAGCAGTACTTC.

The genes are TRBV4-3 and TRBJ2-2; perhaps D is TRBD1 or TRBD2 (5 bases each). Between the trimmed V and J ends, which lost 2 bases and 3 bases, there was a span of 13 bases. The CDR3 is 16 amino acids. Germline CDR1 is LGHNA and CDR2 is YSLEER. The CDR3 spells CASSQHRDVYTGELFF. The CDR3 DNA follows: TGCGCCAGCAGCCAACACCGGGACGTCTACACCGGGGAGCTGTTTTTT.

The genes are TRBV3-1 and TRBJ2-3; TRBD2 is a possible D gene (6 bases). Germline CDR1 is LGHDT and CDR2 is YNNKEL (reference sequence). The V and J ends lost 4 bases and 2 bases respectively, with 16 bases between them. CDR3 length: 16 residues. Written as DNA, the CDR3 is TGTGCCAGCAGCCGACTTGGAGGGATGGACACAGATACGCAGTATTTT. This gives the protein CASSRLGGMDTDTQYF.

This clonotype was recorded a few times. This chain uses TRBV7-9 with TRBJ1-4; D ambiguous. This CDR3 has 14 amino acids. Germline V gene lookup returns CDR1 SEHNR and CDR2 FQNEAQ (reference sequence). With 6 bases removed from V and 1 base from J, the gap between germline ends came to 9 bases. CDR3 sequence reads: CASSLTLTNEKLFF. The CDR3 region has the DNA TGTGCCAGCAGTCTTACGTTAACTAATGAAAAACTGTTTTTT.

V usage is TRBV6-2 or TRBV6-3 and J usage is TRBJ1-1; 10 bases align to TRBD1. CDR3 length: 21 residues. After removal of 2 bases from V and 5 bases from J, the junction contained 23 bases not matched to a gene. CDR1 and CDR2 from the germline V gene are MNHEY and SVGEGT. The CDR3 loop is CASSYNPRLPGIDRGQTEAFF. Written as DNA, the CDR3 is TGTGCCAGCAGTTACAACCCCAGATTGCCCGGGATAGACAGGGGGCAAACTGAAGCTTTCTTT.